This T cell receptor beta chain derives from a study of blood T cell repertoires in COVID-19. The wider study: The samples span acute and convalescent COVID-19 from the United States, Italy and Spain. In each case, the material was cDNA or gDNA derived from T cells, B-cell-depleted T cells, or PBMCs.

In its sample, this clone was seen once. Authors' methods: Counts of nucleated cells, estimated from reference gene primer amplification, were obtained. This table comes from immunoSEQ multiplex PCR, and its TCRdb copy is limited to in-frame clones, with some not included. V and J calls and clone size are as listed in that table; D and trimming were resolved from the DNA. The sample lists about 80,000 clones, approximately 79% occurring once. The sample taken for sequencing was peripheral blood. The receptor's source is an older man with active or convalescent COVID-19.

The CDR3 spells CASSFSGVGELFF. The CDR3 coding sequence is TGTGCCAGCAGTTTTAGCGGGGTTGGGGAGCTGTTTTTT. The chain couples TRBV28 to TRBJ2-2; 8 positions match TRBD2. The J segment lost 8 bases and the V segment lost 3 bases, leaving 2 bases of the junction unmatched. Germline V gene lookup returns CDR1 MDHEN and CDR2 SYDVKM. This CDR3 has 13 residues.